This T cell receptor beta chain was recovered during a study of graft-versus-host responses after intestinal transplantation. Study-level findings and limits: Graft-donor T cell macrochimerism in patients accompanied high graft-versus-host to host-versus-graft clonal ratios in allografts. Some GvH clones appeared in ileal mucosa or blood before recipient bone marrow.

CDR1 and CDR2 from the germline V gene are SGHRS and YFSETQ. CDR3 length equals 17 residues. The V gene end was trimmed by 0 bases and the J gene end by 2 bases; junction bases not matched to a gene: 2. To note about this clone: Its antigen remains unknown.

Profiling relied on immunoSEQ multiplex PCR, and the TCRdb table lists in-frame clones only, not all of them. The table shows roughly 100,000 clones, with approximately 93% occurring only once. This sequence was found in a human donor who received an intestinal transplant. The sample in question was unstimulated CD8+ T cells sorted from spleen or lymph node cells, obtained before intestinal transplant. The J gene is TRBJ2-2, the V gene TRBV5-1; 12 bases align to TRBD2. This CDR3 is CASSLGLAGANTGELFF. Here the CDR3 DNA reads TGCGCCAGCAGCTTGGGACTAGCGGGGGCCAACACCGGGGAGCTGTTTTTT. Filled out from reference TRBV5-1 and TRBJ2-2, the complete variable domain reads KAGVTQTPRYLIKTRGQQVTLSCSPISGHRSVSWYQQTPGQGLQFLFEYFSETQRNKGNFPGRFSGRQFSNSRSEMNVSTLELGDSALYLCASSLGLAGANTGELFFGEGSRLTVL.